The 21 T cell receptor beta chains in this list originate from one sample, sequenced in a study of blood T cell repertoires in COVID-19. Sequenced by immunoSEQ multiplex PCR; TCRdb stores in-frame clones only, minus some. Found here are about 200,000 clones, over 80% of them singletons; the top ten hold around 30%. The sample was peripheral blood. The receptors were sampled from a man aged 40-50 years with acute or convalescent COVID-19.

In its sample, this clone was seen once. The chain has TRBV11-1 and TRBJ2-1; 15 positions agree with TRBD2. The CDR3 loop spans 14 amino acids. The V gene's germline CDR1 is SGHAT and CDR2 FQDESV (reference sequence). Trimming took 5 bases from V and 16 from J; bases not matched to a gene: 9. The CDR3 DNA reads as TGTGCCAGCAGCCCCGGGACTAGCGGGAGGCCAATTTTCTTC. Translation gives CASSPGTSGRPIFF.

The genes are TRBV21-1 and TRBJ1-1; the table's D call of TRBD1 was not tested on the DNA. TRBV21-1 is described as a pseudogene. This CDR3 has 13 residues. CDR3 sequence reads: CASSKGVCTEAFF. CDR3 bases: TGTGCCAGCAGCAAGGGCGTTTGCACTGAAGCTTTCTTT.

In nucleotides, the CDR3 is TGCAGCGTTGAGAGGGCAGCTGAATGGACTGAAGCTTTCTTT. Translation: CSVERAAEWTEAFF. The chain has TRBV29-1 and TRBJ1-1; D gene unclear. V was cut by 3 bases and J by 5 bases, with 16 bases left in between. CDR3 length: 14 residues. Germline CDR1 SQVTM, CDR2 ANQGSEA.

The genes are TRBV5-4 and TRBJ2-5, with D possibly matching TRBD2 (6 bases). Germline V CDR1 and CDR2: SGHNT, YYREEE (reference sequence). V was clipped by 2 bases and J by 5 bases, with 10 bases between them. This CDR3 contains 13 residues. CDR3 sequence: CASSFEREETQYF. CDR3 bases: TGTGCCAGCAGCTTCGAACGGGAGGAGACCCAGTACTTC.

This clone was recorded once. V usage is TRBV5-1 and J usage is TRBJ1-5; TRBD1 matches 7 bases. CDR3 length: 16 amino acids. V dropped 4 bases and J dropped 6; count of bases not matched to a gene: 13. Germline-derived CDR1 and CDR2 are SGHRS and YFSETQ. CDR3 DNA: TGCGCCAGCAGCCCCGGCCAAGGGGGCATGGGTCAGCCCCAGCATTTT. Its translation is CASSPGQGGMGQPQHF.

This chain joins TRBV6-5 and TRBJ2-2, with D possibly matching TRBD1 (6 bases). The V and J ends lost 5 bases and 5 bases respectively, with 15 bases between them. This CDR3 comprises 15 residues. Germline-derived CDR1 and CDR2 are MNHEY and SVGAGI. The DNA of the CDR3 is TGTGCCAGCAGTATCTTGCAGGGGCGGACCGGGGAGCTGTTTTTT. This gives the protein CASSILQGRTGELFF.

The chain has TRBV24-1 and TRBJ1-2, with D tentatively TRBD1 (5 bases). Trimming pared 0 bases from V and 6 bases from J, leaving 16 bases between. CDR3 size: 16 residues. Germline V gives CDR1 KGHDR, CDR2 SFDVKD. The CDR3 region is CATSDLEWGASHGYTF. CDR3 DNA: TGTGCCACCAGTGATTTGGAGTGGGGCGCGTCCCATGGCTACACCTTC.

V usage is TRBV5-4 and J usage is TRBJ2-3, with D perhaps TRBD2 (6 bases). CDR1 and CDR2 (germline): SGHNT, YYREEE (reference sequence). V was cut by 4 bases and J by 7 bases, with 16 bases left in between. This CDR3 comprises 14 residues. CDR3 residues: CASSPEGNTYTQYF. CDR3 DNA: TGTGCCAGCAGCCCGGAGGGCAACACTTATACGCAGTATTTT. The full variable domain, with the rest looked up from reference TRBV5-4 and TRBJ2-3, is ETGVTQSPTHLIKTRGQQVTLRCSSQSGHNTVSWYQQALGQGPQFIFQYYREEENGRGNFPPRFSGLQFPNYSSELNVNALELDDSALYLCASSPEGNTYTQYFGPGTRLTVL.

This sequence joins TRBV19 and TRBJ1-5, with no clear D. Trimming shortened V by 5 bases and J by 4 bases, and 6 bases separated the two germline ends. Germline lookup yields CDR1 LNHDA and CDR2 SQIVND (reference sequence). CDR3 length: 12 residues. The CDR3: CASSHTNQPQHF. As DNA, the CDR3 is TGTGCCAGTAGTCACACAAATCAGCCCCAGCATTTT.

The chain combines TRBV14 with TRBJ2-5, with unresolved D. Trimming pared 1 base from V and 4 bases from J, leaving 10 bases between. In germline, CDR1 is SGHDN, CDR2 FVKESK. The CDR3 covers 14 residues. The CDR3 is CASSQARPRETQYF. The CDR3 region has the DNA TGTGCCAGCAGCCAAGCGAGGCCCCGAGAGACCCAGTACTTC.

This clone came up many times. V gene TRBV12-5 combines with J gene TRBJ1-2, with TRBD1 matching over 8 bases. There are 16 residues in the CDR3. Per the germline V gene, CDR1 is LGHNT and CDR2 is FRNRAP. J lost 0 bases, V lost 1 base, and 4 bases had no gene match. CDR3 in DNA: TGTGCTAGTGGTTTGGCAGGGACAGGTACTAACTATGGCTACACCTTC. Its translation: CASGLAGTGTNYGYTF.

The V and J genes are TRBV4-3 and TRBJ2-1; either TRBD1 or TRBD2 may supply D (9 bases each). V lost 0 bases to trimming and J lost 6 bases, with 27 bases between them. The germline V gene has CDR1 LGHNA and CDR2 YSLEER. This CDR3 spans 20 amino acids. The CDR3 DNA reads TGCGCCAGCAGCCAAGATGCGGACAGGGGAATTAGCGGGAGCTTCAATGAGCAGTTCTTC. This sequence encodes CASSQDADRGISGSFNEQFF.

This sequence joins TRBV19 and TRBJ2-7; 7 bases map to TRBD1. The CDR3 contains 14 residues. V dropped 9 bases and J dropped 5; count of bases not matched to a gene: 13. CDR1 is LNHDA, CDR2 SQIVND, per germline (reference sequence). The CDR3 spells CASSNDREMNEQYF. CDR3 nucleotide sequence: TGTGCCAGCTCAAACGACAGGGAAATGAACGAGCAGTACTTC.

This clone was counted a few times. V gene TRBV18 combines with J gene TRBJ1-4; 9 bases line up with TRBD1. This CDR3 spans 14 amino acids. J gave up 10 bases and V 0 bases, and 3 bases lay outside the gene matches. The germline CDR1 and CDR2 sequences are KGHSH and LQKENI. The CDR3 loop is CASSPPLDRGKLFF. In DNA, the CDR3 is TGTGCCAGCTCACCACCTTTGGACAGGGGAAAACTGTTTTTT.

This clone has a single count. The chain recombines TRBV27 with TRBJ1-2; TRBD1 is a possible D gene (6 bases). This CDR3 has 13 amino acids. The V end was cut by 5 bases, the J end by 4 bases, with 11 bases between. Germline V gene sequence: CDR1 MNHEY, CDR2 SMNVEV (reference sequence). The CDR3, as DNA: TGTGCCAGCAGTGTGGCCAGGGGCTATGGCTACACCTTC. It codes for CASSVARGYGYTF.

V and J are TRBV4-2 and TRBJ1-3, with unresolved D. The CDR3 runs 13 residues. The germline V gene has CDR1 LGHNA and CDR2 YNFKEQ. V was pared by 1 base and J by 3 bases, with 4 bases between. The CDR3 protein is CASSQAGGNTIYF. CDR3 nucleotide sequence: TGTGCCAGCAGCCAAGCCGGTGGAAACACCATATATTTT.

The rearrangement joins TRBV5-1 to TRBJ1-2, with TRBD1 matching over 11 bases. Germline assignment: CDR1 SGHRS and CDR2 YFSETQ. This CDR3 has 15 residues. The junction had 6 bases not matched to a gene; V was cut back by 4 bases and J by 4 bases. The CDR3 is CASSPRTGGSYGYTF. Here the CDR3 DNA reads TGCGCCAGCAGCCCTAGGACAGGGGGCTCCTATGGCTACACCTTC.

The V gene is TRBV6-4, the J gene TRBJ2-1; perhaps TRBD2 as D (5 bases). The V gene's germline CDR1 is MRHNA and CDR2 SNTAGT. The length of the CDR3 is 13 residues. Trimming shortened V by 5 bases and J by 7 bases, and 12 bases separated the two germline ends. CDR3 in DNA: TGTGCCAGCAGTTCGCTAGGAGGAAATGAGCAGTTCTTC. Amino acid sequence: CASSSLGGNEQFF.

As DNA, the CDR3 is TGTGCCAGCAGCTTGGGGCAGCTCACAGATACGCAGTATTTT. Its protein product is CASSLGQLTDTQYF. This chain uses TRBV11-3 with TRBJ2-3; perhaps TRBD1 as D (5 bases). Germline V gene lookup returns CDR1 SGHNT and CDR2 YENEEA. The V end lost 3 bases, the J end lost 2 bases, and 9 bases lay between the germline ends. CDR3 length: 14 residues. Filled out from reference TRBV11-3 and TRBJ2-3, the complete variable domain reads EAGVVQSPRYKIIEKKQPVAFWCNPISGHNTLYWYLQNLGQGPELLIRYENEEAVDDSQLPKDRFSAERLKGVDSTLKIQPAELGDSAVYLCASSLGQLTDTQYFGPGTRLTVL.

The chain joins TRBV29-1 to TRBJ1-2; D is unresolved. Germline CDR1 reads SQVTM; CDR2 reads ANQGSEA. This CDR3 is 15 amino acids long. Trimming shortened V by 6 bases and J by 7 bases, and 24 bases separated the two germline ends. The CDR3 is CSVTASWASFGGYTF. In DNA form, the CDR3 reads TGCAGCGTCACAGCTTCCTGGGCCTCGTTCGGTGGCTACACCTTC.

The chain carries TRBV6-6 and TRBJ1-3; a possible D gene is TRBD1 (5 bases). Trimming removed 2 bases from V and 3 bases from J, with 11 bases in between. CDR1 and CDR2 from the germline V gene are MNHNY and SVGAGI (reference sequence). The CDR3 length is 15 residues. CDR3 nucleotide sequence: TGTGCCAGCAGTTACAGACAGCCCAATGGAAACACCATATATTTT. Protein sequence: CASSYRQPNGNTIYF.